The T cell receptor (beta chain) described here comes from a study of blood T cell repertoires in COVID-19. Background on the study: Nucleic acid was either cDNA or gDNA, and it came from T cells, B-cell-depleted T cells, or PBMCs.

Authors' methods: Reference gene primer amplification gave estimated nucleated cell counts. Sequencing used immunoSEQ multiplex PCR; TCRdb keeps in-frame clones, though not all of them. That table furnishes V, J and clone size, whereas the DNA furnished D and trimming. The sample yields about 170,000 clones, 65% to 85% seen once. Germline CDR1 reads SGHTA; CDR2 reads FQGNSA. V was shortened by 5 bases and J by 9 bases, with 11 bases between the two germline ends. The CDR3 consists of 12 residues. The clonotype was recovered from a man between 65 and 85 years old with active or convalescent COVID-19. Material for sequencing was peripheral blood. V gene TRBV7-2 combines with J gene TRBJ2-1; D is perhaps TRBD1 (7 bases). CDR3: CASSRGRGEQFF. DNA of the CDR3: TGTGCCAGCAGCAGGGGGCGGGGTGAGCAGTTCTTC.